These 7 T cell receptor beta chains share one sample of origin, sequenced in a study of T cells after yellow fever vaccination. TCRdb used MiXCR to reprocess the 5' RACE reads, holding one entry per CDR3 protein. This table holds about 630,000 distinct CDR3 sequences, over 9% found once. This material consisted of PBMCs, taken on the day of the yellow fever booster vaccination. These receptors originate from a man aged 25 to 40 who received the YFV17D yellow fever vaccine.

This clonotype was recorded only once. The chain is built from TRBV20-1 and TRBJ1-5, with 7 nucleotides matching TRBD1. The length of the CDR3 is 13 residues. The V segment lost 5 bases and the J segment 4 bases; nucleotides outside the gene matches: 5. The germline V gene encodes CDR1 DFQATT and CDR2 SNEGSKA (reference sequence). This CDR3 is CSAGTVSNQPQHF. CDR3 in DNA: TGCAGTGCTGGGACAGTTTCGAATCAGCCCCAGCATTTT.

The chain uses TRBV21-1 and TRBJ2-1; the table's D call of TRBD1 was not tested on the DNA. TRBV21-1 is given as a pseudogene. This CDR3 contains 16 residues. The CDR3 reads CASSTYRQGGEVEQFF. Written as DNA, the CDR3 is TGTGCCAGCAGCACTTACCGACAGGGGGGAGAGGTTGAGCAGTTCTTC.

This clonotype was observed a handful of times. This chain joins TRBV20-1 and TRBJ2-7, with 10 positions matching TRBD1. In germline, CDR1 is DFQATT, CDR2 SNEGSKA (reference sequence). With 6 bases clipped from V and 5 bases from J, the junction kept 13 bases outside the gene matches. This CDR3 is built from 15 residues. Here the CDR3 reads CSAPSTGGVFHEQYF. In nucleotides, the CDR3 is TGCAGTGCCCCCTCGACAGGGGGCGTTTTTCACGAGCAGTACTTC.

The chain is built from TRBV7-2 and TRBJ2-5; D is undetermined. Trimming took off 1 base at V and 4 bases at J, with 13 bases between the two ends. This CDR3 spans 15 amino acids. Germline V lookup: CDR1 SGHTA, CDR2 FQGNSA. For the CDR3, the DNA is TGTGCCAGCAGCTTAGAGGACGACTGGGTAGAGACCCAGTACTTC. Protein: CASSLEDDWVETQYF. The full variable domain, its missing parts supplied by reference TRBV7-2 and TRBJ2-5, is GAGVSQSPSNKVTEKGKDVELRCDPISGHTALYWYRQSLGQGLEFLIYFQGNSAPDKSGLPSDRFSAERTGGSVSTLTIQRTQQEDSAVYLCASSLEDDWVETQYFGPGTRLLVL.

The V call is TRBV7-2, the J call TRBJ1-6; D may be TRBD1 (5 bases). The CDR3 consists of 13 residues. CDR1 SGHTA and CDR2 FQGNSA come from the germline V gene. V lost 6 bases to trimming and J lost 12 bases, with 15 bases between them. The CDR3 DNA is TGTGCCAGCAGAGTAGCCGGGGGTGGACCCCTCCACTTT. It encodes CASRVAGGGPLHF.

The CDR3 sequence: CAISEWDGNTIYF. The CDR3 DNA follows: TGTGCCATCAGTGAGTGGGACGGAAACACCATATATTTT. V usage is TRBV10-3 and J usage is TRBJ1-3; tentative D call: TRBD1 (5 bases). This CDR3 comprises 13 residues. Trimming took 1 base from V and 4 from J, leaving 5 bases between them. CDR1 ENHRY and CDR2 SYGVKD come from the germline V gene.

This clonotype has only a few counts. The chain recombines TRBV2 with TRBJ2-1, with D possibly TRBD2 on 5 matching bases. V dropped 4 bases and J dropped 4 bases, with 8 bases sitting between them. Per germline, CDR1 SNHLY and CDR2 FYNNEI. The CDR3 is made up of 13 amino acids. The CDR3 protein is CASSVARYNEQFF. For the CDR3, the DNA is TGTGCCAGCAGTGTAGCGCGGTACAATGAGCAGTTCTTC.